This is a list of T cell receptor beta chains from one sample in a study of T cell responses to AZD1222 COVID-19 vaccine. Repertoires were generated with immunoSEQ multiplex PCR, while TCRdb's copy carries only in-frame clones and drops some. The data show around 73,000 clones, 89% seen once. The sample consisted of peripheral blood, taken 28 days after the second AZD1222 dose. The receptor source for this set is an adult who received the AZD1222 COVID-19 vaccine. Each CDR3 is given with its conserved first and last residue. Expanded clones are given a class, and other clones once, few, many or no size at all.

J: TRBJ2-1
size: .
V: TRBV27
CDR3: CASRPGKGRGRNEQFF

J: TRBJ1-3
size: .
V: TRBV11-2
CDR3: CASSLTAGNTIYF

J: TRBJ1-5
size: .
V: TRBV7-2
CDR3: CASRLGHNSNQPQHF

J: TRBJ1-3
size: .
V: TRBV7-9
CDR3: CASSLGSGNTIYF

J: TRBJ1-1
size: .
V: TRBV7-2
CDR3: CASSLVGPANTEAFF

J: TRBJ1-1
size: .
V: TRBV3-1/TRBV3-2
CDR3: CASSQTGNTEAFF

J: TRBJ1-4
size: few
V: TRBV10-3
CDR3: CAAGAGGATNEKLFF

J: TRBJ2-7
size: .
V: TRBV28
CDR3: CASAGTYSYEQYF

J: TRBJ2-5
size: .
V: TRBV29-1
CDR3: CSGDPTGRLETQYF

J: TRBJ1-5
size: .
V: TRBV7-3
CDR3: CASSLPWGDRGQPQHF

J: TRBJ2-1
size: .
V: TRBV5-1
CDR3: CASSLWGATSSYNEQFF

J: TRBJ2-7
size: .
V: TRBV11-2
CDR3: CASSLGGSGYEQYF

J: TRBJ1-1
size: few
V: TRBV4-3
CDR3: CASSQITSGSTEAFF

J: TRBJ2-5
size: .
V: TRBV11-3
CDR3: CASSPRLAEETQYF

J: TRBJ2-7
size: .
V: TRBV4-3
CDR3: CASSQDAGGSYEQYF

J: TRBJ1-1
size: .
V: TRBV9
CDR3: CASSVGGQNTEAFF

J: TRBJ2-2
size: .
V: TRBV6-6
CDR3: CASSSGTGVTGELFF

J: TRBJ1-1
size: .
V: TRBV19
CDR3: CASSIPMNTEAFF

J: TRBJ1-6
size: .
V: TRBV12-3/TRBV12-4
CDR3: CASSLPVGPLHF

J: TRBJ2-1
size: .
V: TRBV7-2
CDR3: CASSSRTHNEQFF

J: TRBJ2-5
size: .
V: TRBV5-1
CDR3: CASSLVLAGKETQYF

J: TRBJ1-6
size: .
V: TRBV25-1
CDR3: CASSEFPGTRGNSPLHF

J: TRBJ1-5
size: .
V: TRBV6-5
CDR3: CASNSGTFSNQPQHF

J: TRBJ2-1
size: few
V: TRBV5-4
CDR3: CASSLEPAGGYYNEQFF

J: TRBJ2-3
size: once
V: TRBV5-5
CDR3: CASSRGRLGTDTQYF

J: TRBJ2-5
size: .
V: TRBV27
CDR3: CASSSRNPRGSQETQYF

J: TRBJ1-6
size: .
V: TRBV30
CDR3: CAWSVDRVNSPLHF

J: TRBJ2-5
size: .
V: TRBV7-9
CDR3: CASSFRETQYF

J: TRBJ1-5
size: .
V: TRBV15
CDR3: CATSRDRFGVGQPQHF

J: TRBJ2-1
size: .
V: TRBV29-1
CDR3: CSVGDRYNNEQFF

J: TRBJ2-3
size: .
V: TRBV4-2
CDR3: CASSQDPQDFRTDTQYF

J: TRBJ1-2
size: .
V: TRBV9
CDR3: CASSTLGEGSGYTF

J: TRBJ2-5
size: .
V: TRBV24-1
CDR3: CATSDPDSFQETQYF

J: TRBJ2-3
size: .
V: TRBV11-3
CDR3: CASSFGQEHTDTQYF

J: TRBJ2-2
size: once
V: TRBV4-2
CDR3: CASSRADSTTGELFF

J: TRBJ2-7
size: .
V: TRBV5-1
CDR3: CASSLRTEAAAQYF

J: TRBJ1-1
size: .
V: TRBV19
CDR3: CASSIAGVGAFF

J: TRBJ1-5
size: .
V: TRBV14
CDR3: CASRPPGALSLGYSNQPQHF

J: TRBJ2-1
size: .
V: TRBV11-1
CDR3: CASSLRLADYNEQFF

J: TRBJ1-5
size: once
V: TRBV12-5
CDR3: CASGLEGGRYNQPQHF

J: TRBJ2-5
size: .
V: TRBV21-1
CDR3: CASRRGTGKGTDQETQYF

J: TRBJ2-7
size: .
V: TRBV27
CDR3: CANLGTGGTYEQYF

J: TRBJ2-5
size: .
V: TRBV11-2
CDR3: CASSSRLAAQETQYF

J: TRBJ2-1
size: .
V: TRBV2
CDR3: CASSAGGLSYNEQFF

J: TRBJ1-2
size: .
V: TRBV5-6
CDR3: CASSRDRDYGYTF

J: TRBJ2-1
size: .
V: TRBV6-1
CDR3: CASSEAGPYNEQFF

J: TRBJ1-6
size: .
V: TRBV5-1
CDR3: CASRLKQAGNYNSPLHF

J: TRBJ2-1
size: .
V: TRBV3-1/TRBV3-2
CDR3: CASSQGDNEQFF

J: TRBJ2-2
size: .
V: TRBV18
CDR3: CASSPSTGSTGELFF

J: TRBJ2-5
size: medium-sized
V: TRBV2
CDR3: CASSEAGLAGFSFQETQYF

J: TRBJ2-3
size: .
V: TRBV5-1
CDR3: CASSFGSTDTQYF

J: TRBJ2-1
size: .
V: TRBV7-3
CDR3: CARNGRLDNEQFF

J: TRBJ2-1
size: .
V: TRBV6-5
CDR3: CATPRGQLIDNEQFF

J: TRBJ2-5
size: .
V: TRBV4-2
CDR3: CASSQARAGQETQYF

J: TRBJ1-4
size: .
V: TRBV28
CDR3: CASSSPSGKNEKLFF

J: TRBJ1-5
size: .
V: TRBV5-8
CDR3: CASSPSGDQPQHF